This T cell receptor (beta chain) was obtained from a study of shared clonotypes between healthy human individuals. In germline, CDR1 is WNHNN, CDR2 SYGVQD (reference sequence). The V and J ends lost 3 bases and 2 bases respectively, with 8 bases between them. The CDR3 length is 13 residues. Each subset's genomic DNA was shared equally among a number of immunoSEQ plates. Per the original methods: Because ImmunoSEQ provided only junction sequences with no quality scores, the filtering differed. Method: immunoSEQ multiplex PCR; TCRdb's copy keeps in-frame clones and lacks some. That table supplies the V and J calls and clone size; D and trimming were determined from the DNA. The sample gives approximately 320,000 clones, around nine tenths of which show up once; about 16% is in the top ten.

The clonotype originates from a man younger than 35 in good health. Sequences were obtained from memory CD8+ T cells sorted from blood. As for subset: CD45RO+ cells pooled with CCR7-negative TemRA cells. The chain combines TRBV10-1 with TRBJ2-7; D unresolved. This CDR3 is CASSDGLTYEQYF. The CDR3 DNA follows: TGCGCCAGCAGTGATGGTCTCACCTACGAGCAGTACTTC.